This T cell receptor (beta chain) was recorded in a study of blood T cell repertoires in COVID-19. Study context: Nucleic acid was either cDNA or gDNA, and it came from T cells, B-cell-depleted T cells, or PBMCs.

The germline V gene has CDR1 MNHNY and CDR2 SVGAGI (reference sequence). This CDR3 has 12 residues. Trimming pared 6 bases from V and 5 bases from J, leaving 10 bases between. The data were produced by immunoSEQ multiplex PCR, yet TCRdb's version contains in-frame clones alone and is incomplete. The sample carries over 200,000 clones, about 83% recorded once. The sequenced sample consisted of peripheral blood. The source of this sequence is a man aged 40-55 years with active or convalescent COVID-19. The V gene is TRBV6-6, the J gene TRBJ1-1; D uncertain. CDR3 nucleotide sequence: TGTGCCAGCAGCCCTACGATGACTGAAGCTTTCTTT. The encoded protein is CASSPTMTEAFF.